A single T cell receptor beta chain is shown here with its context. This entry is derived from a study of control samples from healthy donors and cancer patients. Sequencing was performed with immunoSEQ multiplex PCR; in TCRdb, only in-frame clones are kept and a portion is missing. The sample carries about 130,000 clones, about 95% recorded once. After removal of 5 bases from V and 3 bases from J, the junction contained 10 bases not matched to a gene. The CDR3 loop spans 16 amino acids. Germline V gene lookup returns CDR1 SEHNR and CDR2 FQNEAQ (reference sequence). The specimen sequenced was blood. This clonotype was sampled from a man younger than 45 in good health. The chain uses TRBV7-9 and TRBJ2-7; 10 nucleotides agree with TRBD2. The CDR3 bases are TGTGCCAGCAGCACACGGCTCCTAGCGGGGGTCTACGAGCAGTACTTC. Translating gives CASSTRLLAGVYEQYF.